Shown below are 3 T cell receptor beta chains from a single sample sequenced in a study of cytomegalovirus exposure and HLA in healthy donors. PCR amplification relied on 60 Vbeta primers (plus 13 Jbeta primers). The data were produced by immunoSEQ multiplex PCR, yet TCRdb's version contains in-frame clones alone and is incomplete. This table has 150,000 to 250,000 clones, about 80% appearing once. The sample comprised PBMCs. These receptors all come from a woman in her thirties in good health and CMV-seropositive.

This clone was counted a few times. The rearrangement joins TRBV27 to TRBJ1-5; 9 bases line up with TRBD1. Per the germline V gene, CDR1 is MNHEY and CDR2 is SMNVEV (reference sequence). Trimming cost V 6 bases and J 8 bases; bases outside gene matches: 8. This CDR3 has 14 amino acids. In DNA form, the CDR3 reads TGTGCCAGCAGCGGCGGACAGGGGATGGAGCCCCAGCATTTT. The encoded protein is CASSGGQGMEPQHF.

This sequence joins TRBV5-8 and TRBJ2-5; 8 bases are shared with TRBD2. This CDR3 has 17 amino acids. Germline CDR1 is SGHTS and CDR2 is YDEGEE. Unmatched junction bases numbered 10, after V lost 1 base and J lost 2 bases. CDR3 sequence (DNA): TGTGCCAGCAGCTTGTCCCTCCTACTAGCGGTACAAGAGACCCAGTACTTC. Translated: CASSLSLLLAVQETQYF.

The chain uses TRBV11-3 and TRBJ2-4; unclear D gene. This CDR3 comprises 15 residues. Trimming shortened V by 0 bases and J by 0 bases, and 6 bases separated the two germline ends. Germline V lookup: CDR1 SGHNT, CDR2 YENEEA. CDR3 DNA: TGTGCCAGCAGCTTAGAATCCAGAGCCAAAAACATTCAGTACTTC. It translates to CASSLESRAKNIQYF.